This T cell receptor (beta chain) was captured in a study of T cells in localized non-small cell lung cancer. Study results and caveats: Owing to sequencing of a solitary tumor region, heterogeneity cannot be discounted. The highest T cell clonality was in uninvolved adjacent lung, above tumor. Elevated blood T cell density was associated with longer overall survival. Detection in adjacent lung was observed for a median around 59 of the top 100 tumor clones.

The method was immunoSEQ multiplex PCR; TCRdb's version includes in-frame clones alone and lacks a portion of them. In the table there are 3,500 to 4,000 clones, approximately 30% of which are singletons. Regarding this clone: Its matching antigen is unknown.

Trimming took 5 bases from V and 5 from J, leaving 16 bases between them. The CDR3 runs to 14 residues. The receptor was derived from a woman aged 40-75 years with stage I lung adenocarcinoma. The chain recombines TRBV6-7 with TRBJ2-7; no clear D gene. TRBV6-7 is flagged as an ORF with uncertain function. The starting material was normal lung tissue next to the tumor, obtained before any cancer treatment. CDR3 sequence: CASSEGPETHEQYF. In DNA, the CDR3 is TGTGCCAGCAGTGAAGGCCCGGAGACGCACGAGCAGTACTTC.